This T cell receptor beta chain is from a study of blood T cells in healthy people across ages. Background on the study: When template switching was applied, about one barcoded beta molecule was captured per two T cells.

Note on this clonotype: Its antigen is currently unknown.

Whole-study results and caveats: A roughly linear fall in TCR beta diversity per million T cells was seen with increasing age. It was held that diversity estimates obtained from one million T cells represented underestimates. There were more naive CD4+ cells and higher diversity in long-lived donors than in aged donors.

The second PCR ran roughly 6 to 12 cycles with a sample-barcoded 5' primer and J-beta primers. TCRdb reprocessed the 5' RACE reads with MiXCR, giving one entry per CDR3 protein. This sample has about 640,000 distinct CDR3 sequences, with under 70% found just once. The clonotype comes from a man aged 55 to 70 in good health. The material sequenced was blood.

CDR3 coding DNA: TGTGCCAGCAGCCCCAGCGGGGGGCACGGAGAGACCCAGTACTTC. It specifies CASSPSGGHGETQYF. The chain employs TRBV7-7 and TRBJ2-5, with 9 bases aligning to TRBD2. The CDR3 runs 15 residues. Losses at the gene ends were 5 bases for V and 4 bases for J; bases not matched to a gene: 8. Germline loops: CDR1 SSHAT, CDR2 FNYEAQ (reference sequence).